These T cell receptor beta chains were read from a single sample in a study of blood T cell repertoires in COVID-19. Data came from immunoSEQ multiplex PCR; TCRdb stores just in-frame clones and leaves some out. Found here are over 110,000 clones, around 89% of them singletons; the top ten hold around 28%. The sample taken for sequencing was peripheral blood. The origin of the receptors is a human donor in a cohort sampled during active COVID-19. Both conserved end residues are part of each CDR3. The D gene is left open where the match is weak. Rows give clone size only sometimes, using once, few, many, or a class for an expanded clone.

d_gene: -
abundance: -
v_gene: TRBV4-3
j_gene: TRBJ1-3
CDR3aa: CASSLGDNSGNTIYF
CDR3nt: TGCGCCAGCAGCCTCGGGGATAACTCTGGAAACACCATATATTTT

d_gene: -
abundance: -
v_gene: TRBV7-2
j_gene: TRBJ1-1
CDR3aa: CASSSARDMNTEAFF
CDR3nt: TGTGCCAGCAGCTCTGCGCGAGATATGAACACTGAAGCTTTCTTT

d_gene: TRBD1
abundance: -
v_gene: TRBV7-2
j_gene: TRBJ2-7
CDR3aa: CASSWDRSPDEQYF
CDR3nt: TGTGCCAGCAGCTGGGACAGGTCCCCCGACGAGCAGTACTTC

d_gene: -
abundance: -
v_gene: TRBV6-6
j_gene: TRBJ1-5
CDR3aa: CASSYNGFSNQPQHF
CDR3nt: TGTGCCAGCAGTTACAATGGCTTTAGCAATCAGCCCCAGCATTTT

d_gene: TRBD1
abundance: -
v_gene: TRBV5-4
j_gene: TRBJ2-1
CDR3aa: CASSLIKGQYNEQFF
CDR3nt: TGTGCCAGCAGCTTGATAAAGGGACAGTACAATGAGCAGTTCTTC

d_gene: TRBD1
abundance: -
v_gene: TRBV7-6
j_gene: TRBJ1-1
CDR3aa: CASSAPPGQGRGVTEAFF
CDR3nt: TGTGCCAGCAGCGCGCCACCGGGACAGGGTAGGGGGGTCACTGAAGCTTTCTTT

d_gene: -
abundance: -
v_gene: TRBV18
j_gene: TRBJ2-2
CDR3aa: CASSPGRSNTGELFF
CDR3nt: TGTGCCAGCTCACCTGGCAGATCGAACACCGGGGAGCTGTTTTTT

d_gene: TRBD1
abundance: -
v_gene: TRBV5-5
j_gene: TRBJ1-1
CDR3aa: CASSLVKDRHGAFF
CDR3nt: TGTGCCAGCAGCTTGGTGAAGGACAGGCACGGCGCTTTCTTT

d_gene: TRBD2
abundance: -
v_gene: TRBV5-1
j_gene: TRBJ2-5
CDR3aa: CASSPLAGGRQETQYF
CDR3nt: TGCGCCAGCAGCCCCTTAGCGGGGGGGCGGCAGGAGACCCAGTACTTC

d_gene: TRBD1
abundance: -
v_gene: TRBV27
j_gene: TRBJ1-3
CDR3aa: CASSTTGGSGNTIYF
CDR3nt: TGTGCCAGCAGTACGACAGGGGGCTCTGGAAACACCATATATTTT

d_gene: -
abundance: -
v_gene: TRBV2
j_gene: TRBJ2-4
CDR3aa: CASSGSRGQNIQYF
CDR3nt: TGTGCCAGCAGTGGAAGCAGGGGTCAAAACATTCAGTACTTC

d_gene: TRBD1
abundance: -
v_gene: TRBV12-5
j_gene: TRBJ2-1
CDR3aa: CASGGDSAYNEQFF
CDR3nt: TGTGCTAGTGGTGGGGACAGCGCCTACAATGAGCAGTTCTTC

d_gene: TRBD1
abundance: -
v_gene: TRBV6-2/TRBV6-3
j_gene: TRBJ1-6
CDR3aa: CASSRTGQGHGSPLHF
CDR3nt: TGTGCCAGCAGTCGAACGGGACAGGGCCACGGTTCACCCCTCCACTTT

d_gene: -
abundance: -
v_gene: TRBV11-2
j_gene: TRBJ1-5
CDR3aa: CASSLEAATGSNQPQHF
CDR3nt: TGTGCCAGCAGCTTAGAAGCGGCGACGGGGAGCAATCAGCCCCAGCATTTT

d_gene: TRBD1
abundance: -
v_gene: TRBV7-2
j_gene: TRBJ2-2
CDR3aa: CASSPSGTGHTGELFF
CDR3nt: TGTGCCAGCAGTCCTTCCGGGACAGGGCACACCGGGGAGCTGTTTTTT

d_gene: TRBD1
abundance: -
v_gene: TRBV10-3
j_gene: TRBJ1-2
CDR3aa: CAISADRAGDGYTF
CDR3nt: TGTGCCATCAGTGCCGACAGGGCAGGAGATGGCTACACCTTC

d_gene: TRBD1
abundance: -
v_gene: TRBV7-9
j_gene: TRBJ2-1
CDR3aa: CASSPMAGQGPHEQFF
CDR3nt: TGTGCCAGCAGCCCCATGGCGGGACAGGGGCCCCATGAGCAGTTCTTC

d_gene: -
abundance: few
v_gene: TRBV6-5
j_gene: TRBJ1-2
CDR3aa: CASRKRGLENGYTF
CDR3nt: TGTGCCAGCAGAAAACGGGGACTTGAAAATGGCTACACCTTC

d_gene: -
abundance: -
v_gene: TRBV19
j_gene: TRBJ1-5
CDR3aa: CASSPMRDQPQHF
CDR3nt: TGTGCCAGTAGTCCAATGCGGGATCAGCCCCAGCATTTT

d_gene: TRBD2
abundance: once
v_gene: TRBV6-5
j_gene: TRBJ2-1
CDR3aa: CASSFPGLEVGEQFF
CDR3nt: TGTGCCAGCAGTTTCCCGGGACTAGAGGTTGGCGAGCAGTTCTTC

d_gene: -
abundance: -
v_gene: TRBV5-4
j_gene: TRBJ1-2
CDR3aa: CASSSQGYGYTF
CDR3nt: TGTGCCAGCAGCTCCCAGGGCTATGGCTACACCTTC

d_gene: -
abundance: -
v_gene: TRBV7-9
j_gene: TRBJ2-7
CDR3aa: CASSLAGLRGYEQYF
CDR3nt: TGTGCCAGCAGCTTAGCGGGACTCCGGGGGTACGAGCAGTACTTC

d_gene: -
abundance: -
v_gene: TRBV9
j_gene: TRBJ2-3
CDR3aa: CASSGTSSTDTQYF
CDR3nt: TGTGCCAGCAGCGGAACTAGCAGCACAGATACGCAGTATTTT

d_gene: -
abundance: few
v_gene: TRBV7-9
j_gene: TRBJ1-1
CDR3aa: CASSLQEGTEAFF
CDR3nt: TGTGCCAGCAGCTTACAGGAGGGCACTGAAGCTTTCTTT

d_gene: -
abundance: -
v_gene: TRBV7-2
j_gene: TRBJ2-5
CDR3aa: CASSSQGLRVETQYF
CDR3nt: TGTGCCAGCAGCTCCCAGGGACTGCGGGTAGAGACCCAGTACTTC

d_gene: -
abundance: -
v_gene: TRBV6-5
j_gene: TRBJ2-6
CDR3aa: CASRATGSGANVLTF
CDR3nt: TGTGCCAGCAGAGCAACAGGGTCTGGGGCCAACGTCCTGACTTTC

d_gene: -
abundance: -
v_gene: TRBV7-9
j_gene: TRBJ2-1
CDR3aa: CASTRGGTNNEQFF
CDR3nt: TGTGCCAGCACCCGAGGGGGGACTAACAATGAGCAGTTCTTC

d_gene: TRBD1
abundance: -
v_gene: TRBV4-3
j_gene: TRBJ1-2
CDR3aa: CASSQDGRGLGYTF
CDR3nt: TGCGCCAGCAGCCAAGATGGCAGGGGGCTGGGCTACACCTTC

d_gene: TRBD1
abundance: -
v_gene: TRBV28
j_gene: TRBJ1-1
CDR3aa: CASNIHGQGGTEAFF
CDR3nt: TGTGCCAGCAACATCCACGGACAGGGGGGCACTGAAGCTTTCTTT

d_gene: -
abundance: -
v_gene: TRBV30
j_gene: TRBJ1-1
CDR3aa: CAWSVKTSAFF
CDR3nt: TGTGCCTGGAGTGTAAAGACATCTGCTTTCTTT

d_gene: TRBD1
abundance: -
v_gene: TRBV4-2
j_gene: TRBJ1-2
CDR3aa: CASSEQGFPYGYTF
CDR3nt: TGTGCCAGCAGCGAACAGGGGTTTCCCTATGGCTACACCTTC

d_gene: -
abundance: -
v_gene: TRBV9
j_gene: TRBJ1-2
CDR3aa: CASTPSAGANYGYTF
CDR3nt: TGTGCCAGCACGCCATCCGCCGGGGCTAACTATGGCTACACCTTC

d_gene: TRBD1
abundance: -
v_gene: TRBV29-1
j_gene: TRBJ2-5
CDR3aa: CSVEDRGQEETQYF
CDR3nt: TGCAGCGTCGAAGACAGGGGGCAAGAGGAGACCCAGTACTTC

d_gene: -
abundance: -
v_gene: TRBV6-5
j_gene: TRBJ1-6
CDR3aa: CASSHDARRNSPLHF
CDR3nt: TGTGCCAGCAGTCACGACGCCAGGCGAAATTCACCCCTCCACTTT

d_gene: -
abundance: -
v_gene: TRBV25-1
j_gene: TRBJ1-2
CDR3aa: CASSEGQDGYTF
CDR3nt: TGTGCCAGCAGTGAAGGCCAGGATGGCTACACCTTC